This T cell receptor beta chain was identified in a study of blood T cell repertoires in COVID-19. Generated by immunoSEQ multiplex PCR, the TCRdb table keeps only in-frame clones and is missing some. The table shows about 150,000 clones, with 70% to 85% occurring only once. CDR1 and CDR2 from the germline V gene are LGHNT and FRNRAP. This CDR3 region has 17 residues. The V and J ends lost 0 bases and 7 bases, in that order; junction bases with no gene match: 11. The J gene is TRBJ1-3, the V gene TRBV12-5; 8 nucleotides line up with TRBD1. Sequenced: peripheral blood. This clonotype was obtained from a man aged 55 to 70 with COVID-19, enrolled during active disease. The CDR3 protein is CASGLVPTGEVRNTIYF. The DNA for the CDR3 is TGTGCTAGTGGTTTGGTCCCGACAGGGGAGGTTCGGAACACCATATATTTT.